This T cell receptor beta chain was identified in a study of a mutant IDH1 vaccine in newly diagnosed glioma. Time point of the sample: baseline, week 1 (first vaccination visit). Treatment noted: pre-vaccination baseline after standard-of-care therapy. Germline CDR1 SGHNT, CDR2 YENEEA. V gave up 2 bases and J gave up 4 bases, with 9 bases separating them. The CDR3 contains 13 residues. The assay was immunoSEQ multiplex PCR, and TCRdb's table has in-frame clones only and misses some. The table shows around 17,000 clones, with roughly 95% occurring only once. The sample in question was peripheral blood mononuclear cells (PBMCs), obtained from a glioma patient treated with radiotherapy, temozolomide or both. The TCR sequence derives from a woman younger than 35 with glioma. Some clones in this sample may be carry-over from other donors' samples. This chain links TRBV11-3 with TRBJ2-7; no clear D gene. The CDR3 is CASSLRVGYEQYF. The CDR3 DNA follows: TGTGCCAGCAGCTTACGGGTTGGGTACGAGCAGTACTTC.